The 17 T cell receptor beta chains listed next were all sequenced from one sample in a study of blood T cell repertoires in COVID-19. The protocol was immunoSEQ multiplex PCR, while the TCRdb copy is restricted to in-frame clones and leaves out a portion. Of more than 250,000 clones listed, roughly 80% are singletons. Sequencing used PBMCs or T cells enriched from blood (not recorded which). The receptors shown here come from a man aged 40-49 years who had been exposed to COVID-19.

Here the CDR3 DNA reads TGTGCCAGCAGCGGAGGAGCAGGAGAGCAGTACTTC. Translation: CASSGGAGEQYF. The J gene is TRBJ2-7, the V gene TRBV7-3; D might be TRBD2 (5 bases). Trimming stripped 5 bases from V and 7 bases from J, with 12 bases between. The CDR3 covers 12 residues. Germline CDR1 and CDR2: SGHTA and FQGTGA.

The chain combines TRBV5-4 with TRBJ2-7; 8 bases are a match to TRBD2. The CDR3 has 16 residues. CDR1 and CDR2 from the germline V gene are SGHNT and YYREEE (reference sequence). With 4 bases clipped from V and 1 base from J, the junction kept 10 bases outside the gene matches. The CDR3 nucleotides are TGTGCCAGCAGCCTGGGGTGGTTAGCGGGATCCTACGAGCAGTACTTC. Protein product: CASSLGWLAGSYEQYF.

The J gene is TRBJ2-1, the V gene TRBV27; TRBD1 is a possible D gene (6 bases). CDR3 length: 16 amino acids. Trimming pared 6 bases from V and 3 bases from J, leaving 18 bases between. The germline CDR1 and CDR2 sequences are MNHEY and SMNVEV (reference sequence). CDR3 nucleotides: TGTGCCAGCAGATTGAGGGGGACCCATAACTACAATGAGCAGTTCTTC. This codes for CASRLRGTHNYNEQFF.

The J gene is TRBJ1-5, the V gene TRBV30; 8 bases map to TRBD1. V gave up 4 bases and J gave up 4 bases; unmatched junction bases: 3. The length of the CDR3 is 13 residues. Germline V lookup: CDR1 GTSNPN, CDR2 SVGIG (reference sequence). The CDR3: CAWTGGANQPQHF. CDR3 sequence (DNA): TGTGCCTGGACAGGGGGCGCGAATCAGCCCCAGCATTTT.

This chain joins TRBV11-2 and TRBJ2-7; D is unclear. With 5 bases removed from V and 6 bases from J, the gap between germline ends came to 5 bases. CDR1 and CDR2 from the germline V gene are SGHAT and FQNNGV. The CDR3 has 10 residues. In nucleotides, the CDR3 is TGTGCCAGCAGCATTCTCGAGCAGTACTTC. It yields the protein CASSILEQYF.

The chain joins TRBV5-1 to TRBJ2-2, with 10 bases fitting TRBD2. Germline CDR1 SGHRS, CDR2 YFSETQ. This CDR3 comprises 21 residues. The V gene end was trimmed by 0 bases and the J gene end by 3 bases; junction bases not matched to a gene: 17. The CDR3 coding sequence is TGCGCCAGCAGCTTGGCGGGGGGTCTGACCGGGACTAGCGCCCACACCGGGGAGCTGTTTTTT. Amino acid sequence: CASSLAGGLTGTSAHTGELFF. The full variable domain, completed using reference TRBV5-1 and TRBJ2-2, is KAGVTQTPRYLIKTRGQQVTLSCSPISGHRSVSWYQQTPGQGLQFLFEYFSETQRNKGNFPGRFSGRQFSNSRSEMNVSTLELGDSALYLCASSLAGGLTGTSAHTGELFFGEGSRLTVL.

V and J are TRBV30 and TRBJ2-5; TRBD2 agrees at 7 bases. The CDR3 consists of 16 residues. Germline-derived CDR1 and CDR2 are GTSNPN and SVGIG (reference sequence). V gave up 0 bases and J gave up 0 bases; unmatched junction bases: 7. In nucleotides, the CDR3 is TGTGCCTGGAGTGTAAGCGGGGCTTGGTACCAAGAGACCCAGTACTTC. It codes for CAWSVSGAWYQETQYF. Using reference TRBV30 and TRBJ2-5 for the parts outside the CDR3, the full variable domain is SQTIHQWPATLVQPVGSPLSLECTVEGTSNPNLYWYRQAAGRGLQLLFYSVGIGQISSEVPQNLSASRPQDRQFILSSKKLLLSDSGFYLCAWSVSGAWYQETQYFGPGTRLLVL.

This clone came up a few times. This chain joins TRBV2 and TRBJ2-4; no reliable D call. From germline, CDR1 is SNHLY and CDR2 FYNNEI. The CDR3 covers 14 residues. V dropped 7 bases and J dropped 0 bases, with 10 bases sitting between them. CDR3 protein: CASTQDIAKNIQYF. CDR3 coding DNA: TGTGCCAGCACACAAGATATAGCCAAAAACATTCAGTACTTC.

The rearrangement links TRBV18 to TRBJ1-1, with 9 positions matching TRBD1. J was trimmed by 7 bases and V by 0 bases; bases with no gene match: 12. The CDR3 has 17 amino acids. Germline values: CDR1 KGHSH, CDR2 LQKENI. The CDR3 spells CASSPPSIGTGLGEAFF. The DNA for the CDR3 is TGTGCCAGCTCACCACCTTCGATCGGGACAGGGTTGGGTGAAGCTTTCTTT.

This rearrangement joins TRBV11-3 to TRBJ2-3; D remains unclear. The CDR3 has 12 amino acids. Germline CDR1 SGHNT, CDR2 YENEEA. The V gene lost 5 bases and the J gene lost 6 bases, with 9 bases spanning the gap. The chain's CDR3 is CASSPRVDTQYF. The CDR3, as DNA: TGTGCCAGCAGCCCGCGCGTCGATACGCAGTATTTT. Full variable domain (rest looked up from reference TRBV11-3 and TRBJ2-3): EAGVVQSPRYKIIEKKQPVAFWCNPISGHNTLYWYLQNLGQGPELLIRYENEEAVDDSQLPKDRFSAERLKGVDSTLKIQPAELGDSAVYLCASSPRVDTQYFGPGTRLTVL.

The chain links TRBV29-1 to TRBJ1-2, with 10 positions matching TRBD1. This CDR3 spans 15 amino acids. Germline CDR1 SQVTM, CDR2 ANQGSEA. V trimming: 0 bases; J trimming: 6 bases; junction bases outside the gene matches: 7. CDR3 sequence reads: CSVEEGDRGPNGYTF. The CDR3 DNA reads as TGCAGCGTTGAAGAGGGCGACAGGGGGCCCAATGGCTACACCTTC.

V usage is TRBV7-6 and J usage is TRBJ2-5, with 9 bases fitting TRBD1. The CDR3 loop spans 17 amino acids. V was clipped by 4 bases and J by 5 bases; unmatched bases: 14. From germline, CDR1 is SGHVS and CDR2 FNYEAQ. This CDR3 is CASSSKFPGQGSETQYF. DNA for the CDR3: TGTGCCAGCAGCTCTAAATTTCCGGGACAGGGCTCTGAGACCCAGTACTTC.

The CDR3 region has the DNA TGCGCCAGCAGGGTAACGACGGGTGGAAACACCATATATTTT. This encodes CASRVTTGGNTIYF. This sequence joins TRBV5-1 and TRBJ1-3; no firm D call. Germline loops: CDR1 SGHRS, CDR2 YFSETQ. V was pared by 5 bases and J by 3 bases, with 12 bases between. This CDR3 spans 14 amino acids.

This clone was seen just once. The CDR3, as DNA: TGTGCCAGCATCACGACAGGAGAAGCTTTCTTT. Translating it yields CASITTGEAFF. The chain links TRBV6-5 to TRBJ1-1, with D possibly being TRBD1 (6 bases). CDR3 length equals 11 residues. Germline V CDR1 and CDR2: MNHEY, SVGAGI. The ends were cut back, 7 bases at V and 8 bases at J, with 11 bases in the middle.

The genes are TRBV5-4 and TRBJ2-2; weak D call: TRBD2 (5 bases). The length of the CDR3 is 13 residues. The V end lost 4 bases, the J end lost 7 bases, and 11 bases lay between the germline ends. Per germline, CDR1 SGHNT and CDR2 YYREEE (reference sequence). CDR3 protein: CASSPAEGGELFF. The CDR3 coding sequence is TGTGCCAGCAGCCCGGCAGAGGGCGGGGAGCTGTTTTTT.

The chain joins TRBV7-2 to TRBJ2-2; D is unresolved. The CDR3 contains 14 residues. V lost 0 bases, J lost 5 bases, and 7 bases lay in between. Germline-derived CDR1 and CDR2 are SGHTA and FQGNSA. CDR3 sequence (DNA): TGTGCCAGCAGCTTAGCGGAGTATACCGGGGAGCTGTTTTTT. It is translated as CASSLAEYTGELFF.

The chain combines TRBV5-1 with TRBJ1-6; 11 bases fit TRBD1. The CDR3 extends over 15 amino acids. The V gene end was trimmed by 3 bases and the J gene end by 10 bases; junction bases not matched to a gene: 6. Germline values: CDR1 SGHRS, CDR2 YFSETQ. CDR3: CASSYAGTGGSPLHF. In DNA form, the CDR3 reads TGCGCCAGCAGCTATGCCGGGACAGGGGGGTCACCCCTCCACTTT.